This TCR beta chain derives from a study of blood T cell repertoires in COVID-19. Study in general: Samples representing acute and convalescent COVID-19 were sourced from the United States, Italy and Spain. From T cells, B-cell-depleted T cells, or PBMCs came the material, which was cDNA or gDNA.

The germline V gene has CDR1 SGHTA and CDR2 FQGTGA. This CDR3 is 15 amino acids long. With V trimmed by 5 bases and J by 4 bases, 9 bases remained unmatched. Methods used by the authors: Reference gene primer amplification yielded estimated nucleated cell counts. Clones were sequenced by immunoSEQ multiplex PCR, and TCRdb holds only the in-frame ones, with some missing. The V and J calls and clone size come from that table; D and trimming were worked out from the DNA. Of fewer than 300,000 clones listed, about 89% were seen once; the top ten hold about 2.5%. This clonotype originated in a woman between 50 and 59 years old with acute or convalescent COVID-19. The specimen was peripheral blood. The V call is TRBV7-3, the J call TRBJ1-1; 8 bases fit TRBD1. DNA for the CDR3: TGTGCCAGCAGCCCGGACAGGGTATGGGTCACTGAAGCTTTCTTT. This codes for CASSPDRVWVTEAFF.